The text below deals with one TCR beta chain. Per germline, CDR1 SNHLY and CDR2 FYNNEI. The CDR3 is made up of 13 amino acids. V dropped 5 bases and J dropped 4 bases, with 11 bases sitting between them. These data belong to a study of control samples from healthy donors and cancer patients. TCRdb keeps only in-frame clones here, not all; method: immunoSEQ multiplex PCR. The data show some 150,000 clones, just over 90% seen once. Sequencing was performed on blood. The rearrangement joins TRBV2 to TRBJ1-2; D gene unclear. This clonotype was obtained from an older woman in good health. The CDR3 loop reads CASSLTTSYGYTF. Here the CDR3 DNA reads TGTGCCAGCAGTTTGACTACTAGCTATGGCTACACCTTC.